The 17 T cell receptor beta chains given below trace back to one sample, sequenced in a study of regulatory T cells in long-lasting Graves disease. Relying on iRepertoire HTBI primers and Arm-PCR of CDR3 regions, the team built TCR beta libraries. TCRdb re-analysed the multiplex PCR reads in MiXCR, keeping a single row per CDR3 protein. The sample shows approximately 400,000 distinct CDR3 sequences, 23% of them seen only once. This sample's time point: persistent/refractory GD, antithyroid drugs over 5 years with positive TRAb. Preparation of the TCR library used RNA extracted from PBMCs. The input for sequencing was peripheral blood mononuclear cells (PBMCs), taken when the disease was refractory, from a patient treated with antithyroid drugs. The receptors were gathered from a female donor with Graves disease.

The count of this clonotype is one. This chain uses TRBV19 with TRBJ2-7; possibly TRBD1 for D (6 bases). Germline V CDR1 and CDR2: LNHDA, SQIVND (reference sequence). The CDR3 extends over 16 amino acids. V shed 3 bases and J shed 1 base, with 16 bases lying between them. CDR3 amino acids: CASSIGPTGNSYEQYF. DNA for the CDR3: TGTGCCAGTAGTATCGGACCTACAGGGAATTCCTACGAGCAGTACTTC.

About this clonotype: A much larger clone sits a single nucleotide away, making a read error possible. CDR3 in DNA: TGTGCCAGCAGTGAATACCCCTCTCCTCGACAGGGCACAAATGAAAAACTGTTTTTT. Protein sequence: CASSEYPSPRQGTNEKLFF. The chain is built from TRBV2 and TRBJ1-4; 7 bases match TRBD1. J was trimmed by 5 bases and V by 2 bases; bases with no gene match: 17. The germline V gene encodes CDR1 SNHLY and CDR2 FYNNEI. CDR3 length equals 19 residues.

This clonotype was seen more than once but under ten times. This sequence joins TRBV12-3 or TRBV12-4 and TRBJ2-7, with 8 bases matching TRBD2. The length of the CDR3 is 16 residues. Germline trimming cut 5 bases from V and 2 bases from J; bases unmatched to any gene: 11. Written as DNA, the CDR3 is TGTGCCAGCAGTCTTGCTCGCGGGAGGCCGACCTACGAGCAGTACTTC. Protein sequence: CASSLARGRPTYEQYF.

The gene calls are TRBV27 and TRBJ2-7; tentatively, D is TRBD1 (5 bases). In germline, CDR1 is MNHEY, CDR2 SMNVEV (reference sequence). This CDR3 region has 17 residues. V was shortened by 8 bases and J by 7 bases, with 30 bases between the two germline ends. CDR3 sequence (DNA): TGTGCCAGCCAGGCCGTTGGGGCGAACTACGGATTTTTGGAGCAGTACTTC. This sequence encodes CASQAVGANYGFLEQYF.

This clonotype has more than one count but fewer than ten. The genes are TRBV19 and TRBJ1-2; perhaps TRBD1 as D (6 bases). Per the germline V gene, CDR1 is LNHDA and CDR2 is SQIVND (reference sequence). The CDR3 runs 11 residues. V lost 10 bases and J 9 bases, leaving 15 bases between the germline ends. The CDR3 loop is CATQGRDSYTF. The CDR3 DNA reads TGTGCCACCCAGGGCCGGGACAGCTACACCTTC.

This clonotype has a handful of counts. The gene calls are TRBV29-1 and TRBJ2-4, with 12 positions matching TRBD1. Germline trimming cut 1 base from V and 6 bases from J; bases unmatched to any gene: 7. This CDR3 region has 16 residues. In germline, CDR1 is SQVTM, CDR2 ANQGSEA. The CDR3 coding sequence is TGCAGCGTTGAAGTTGGGTTGGGACAGGGGGCAAACATTCAGTACTTC. It specifies CSVEVGLGQGANIQYF.

This clonotype was observed a single time. The chain uses TRBV20-1 and TRBJ2-7; D call uncertain. The V and J ends lost 3 bases and 1 base respectively, with 13 bases between them. Germline values: CDR1 DFQATT, CDR2 SNEGSKA (reference sequence). CDR3 length: 14 residues. The chain's CDR3 is CSASSGKVSYEQYF. Written as DNA, the CDR3 is TGCAGTGCTAGTTCCGGAAAGGTTTCCTACGAGCAGTACTTC.

The V gene is TRBV29-1, the J gene TRBJ1-1; maybe TRBD1 (5 bases). The germline V gene has CDR1 SQVTM and CDR2 ANQGSEA. This CDR3 spans 15 amino acids. Trimming removed 4 bases at V and 4 bases at J, with 19 bases between. CDR3 coding DNA: TGCAGCGTTGGTGGGACCCAATACGGGTCCACTGAAGCTTTCTTT. It codes for CSVGGTQYGSTEAFF.

This clonotype was found a few times. Here the CDR3 reads CASSLVFSYNSPLHF. DNA of the CDR3: TGTGCCAGCAGCTTGGTCTTTTCGTATAATTCACCCCTCCACTTT. The V call is TRBV11-2, the J call TRBJ1-6; no firm D call. V was trimmed by 3 bases and J by 4 bases, leaving 10 bases between them. Germline lookup yields CDR1 SGHAT and CDR2 FQNNGV. The CDR3 loop spans 15 amino acids.

In its sample, this clonotype was seen a few times. The chain has TRBV20-1 and TRBJ2-7; 8 bases agree with TRBD2. Per germline, CDR1 DFQATT and CDR2 SNEGSKA (reference sequence). Germline trimming cut 3 bases from V and 6 bases from J; bases unmatched to any gene: 7. The CDR3 runs to 13 residues. CDR3 sequence (DNA): TGCAGTGCTAGCCCCGGGAGGGCCGGCGAGCAGTACTTC. Protein sequence: CSASPGRAGEQYF.

At least ten counts were recorded for this clonotype. The chain employs TRBV7-8 and TRBJ1-4; possibly TRBD1 for D (5 bases). Looked up from germline, CDR1 is SGHVS and CDR2 is FQNEAQ. Trimming took off 5 bases at V and 5 bases at J, with 9 bases between the two ends. CDR3 length equals 13 residues. CDR3 in amino acids: CASSGGANEKLFF. The CDR3, as DNA: TGTGCCAGCAGCGGTGGGGCGAATGAAAAACTGTTTTTT.

This clonotype was detected many times. V is TRBV28 and J is TRBJ1-2, with D uncertain. CDR1 is MDHEN and CDR2 is SYDVKM in the germline V gene. This CDR3 has 15 residues. The V and J ends lost 1 base and 4 bases respectively, with 13 bases between them. DNA for the CDR3: TGTGCCAGCAGTTTATTAATAAGGCAGCCCTATGGCTACACCTTC. It specifies CASSLLIRQPYGYTF.

J is TRBJ2-2 and V is TRBV9; 14 bases fit TRBD2. The CDR3 contains 17 residues. Germline CDR1 and CDR2: SGDLS and YYNGEE. Germline trimming cut 3 bases from V and 1 base from J; bases unmatched to any gene: 2. This chain's CDR3 is CASSGTSGRKNTGELFF. Here the CDR3 DNA reads TGTGCCAGCAGCGGGACTAGCGGGAGGAAGAACACCGGGGAGCTGTTTTTT.

This clonotype was observed at least ten times. The chain joins TRBV15 to TRBJ2-5; TRBD2 agrees at 7 bases. The CDR3 totals 18 residues. V trimming: 1 base; J trimming: 4 bases; junction bases outside the gene matches: 15. CDR1 is LNHNV, CDR2 YYDKDF, per germline (reference sequence). CDR3: CATSRAVVGGGPGETQYF. CDR3 DNA: TGTGCCACCAGCAGAGCGGTGGTCGGGGGAGGGCCTGGAGAGACCCAGTACTTC.

A word on this clonotype: A read error is possible here, since a much larger clone lies one base away. The chain links TRBV12-3 or TRBV12-4 to TRBJ1-1; D possibly corresponds to TRBD1 (5 bases). V shed 6 bases and J shed 5 bases, with 13 bases lying between them. The CDR3 consists of 13 residues. The CDR3 nucleotides read TGTGCCAGCAGCTCTTCGGGGGTGACTGAAGCTTTCTTT. Translated: CASSSSGVTEAFF.

The rearrangement uses TRBV12-3 or TRBV12-4 and TRBJ2-3; tentatively, D is TRBD1 or TRBD2 (5 bases each). V dropped 5 bases and J dropped 4 bases, with 19 bases sitting between them. The CDR3 loop spans 16 amino acids. The CDR3 loop is CASSPHGAGPSDTQYF. In DNA form, the CDR3 reads TGTGCCAGCAGTCCCCATGGGGCGGGTCCTTCAGATACGCAGTATTTT.

This rearrangement joins TRBV7-2 to TRBJ2-7; 8 nucleotides line up with TRBD2. Per the germline V gene, CDR1 is SGHTA and CDR2 is FQGNSA. The CDR3 consists of 14 residues. V trimming: 2 bases; J trimming: 7 bases; junction bases outside the gene matches: 7. The CDR3 is CASSLNGRAWEQYF. The DNA of the CDR3 is TGTGCCAGCAGCTTAAACGGGAGGGCGTGGGAGCAGTACTTC.